The clone carrying this T cell receptor beta chain came up a few times. No antigen is known for it. Treatment described: roughly ten-day PBMC culture with coronavirus spike peptide pools or control peptides (ViraFEST assay). Gathering of the CD4+ T cells, from the unexposed donor, took place before the COVID-19 pandemic (2011-2018). Using peptide pools, antigen-specific T cells were expanded in ViraFEST before TCRs were sequenced. Sequenced with the Oncomine TCR Beta short-read assay was DNA taken from cultured CD4+ T cells. The template was genomic DNA from cultured CD4+ T cells. TCRdb recomputed calls from the PCR reads with MiXCR, one row per CDR3 protein. The table lists around 9,000 distinct CDR3 sequences, roughly a third of them singletons. This entry is derived from a study of vaccination and CD4 T cells after COVID-19. Trimming took 0 bases from V and 3 from J; bases not matched to a gene: 10. The CDR3 is 18 residues long. CDR1 and CDR2 (germline): LGHNA, YNFKEQ.

This receptor was taken from a human donor in good health. Sequenced: CD4+ T cells from blood, cultured in vitro. V gene TRBV4-2 combines with J gene TRBJ2-5; 10 positions agree with TRBD2. CDR3 amino acids: CASSQEFASGSSKETQYF. The DNA for the CDR3 is TGTGCCAGCAGCCAAGAGTTCGCTAGCGGGAGTTCCAAAGAGACCCAGTACTTC.